Below, 7 T cell receptor beta chains from the same sample are listed, as sequenced in a study of T cell changes during pregnancy in multiple sclerosis. Repertoires were generated with immunoSEQ multiplex PCR, while TCRdb's copy carries only in-frame clones and drops some. The sample yields more than 35,000 clones, 90% seen once. This sample comprised CD4+ T cells from peripheral blood mononuclear cells, obtained in the first trimester of pregnancy. These receptors were collected from a female donor in good health, enrolled as a control in a pregnancy study.

This clone was observed a single time. This sequence joins TRBV28 and TRBJ2-7; D gene uncertain. From germline, CDR1 is MDHEN and CDR2 SYDVKM. The CDR3 spans 14 residues. The V end lost 3 bases, the J end lost 0 bases, and 9 bases lay between the germline ends. The CDR3 here is CASSFAESSYEQYF. DNA for the CDR3: TGTGCCAGCAGTTTCGCGGAGAGCTCCTACGAGCAGTACTTC.

In regard to this clone: An end of the junction does not agree with germline; a read error may underlie this. The chain links TRBV5-1 to TRBJ1-2; a possible D gene is TRBD1 (6 bases). Germline V gives CDR1 SGHRS, CDR2 YFSETQ. CDR3 length equals 15 residues. CDR3 DNA sequence: TGCGCCGGCAGCTTGGAAGGGGGTGGAAGCGGTGGCTACACCTTC. Residues: CAGSLEGGGSGGYTF. Full variable domain (missing parts from reference TRBV5-1 and TRBJ1-2): KAGVTQTPRYLIKTRGQQVTLSCSPISGHRSVSWYQQTPGQGLQFLFEYFSETQRNKGNFPGRFSGRQFSNSRSEMNVSTLELGDSALYLCAGSLEGGGSGGYTFGSGTRLTVV.

The chain couples TRBV7-2 to TRBJ2-1; 14 bases match TRBD2. The germline gives CDR1 SGHTA, CDR2 FQGNSA. The CDR3 length is 17 residues. Trimming at V came to 1 base and at J to 9 bases, leaving 8 bases not matched to a gene. The DNA for the CDR3 is TGTGCCAGCAGCTTAGGGGGTTTGGGGACTAGCGGGGGTGAGCAGTTCTTC. This sequence encodes CASSLGGLGTSGGEQFF.

CDR3 residues: CASSQRAYEQYF. In DNA form, the CDR3 reads TGTGCCAGCAGCCAGCGGGCCTACGAGCAGTACTTC. The rearrangement uses TRBV13 and TRBJ2-7, with a weak D call TRBD2 (6 bases). Looked up from germline, CDR1 is PRHDT and CDR2 is FYEKMQ (reference sequence). The V gene lost 5 bases and the J gene lost 2 bases, with 7 bases spanning the gap. The length of the CDR3 is 12 residues.

In the case of this clone: Its ends do not fully match the called genes, so a read error is possible. The chain recombines TRBV18 with TRBJ2-3; 12 nucleotides line up with TRBD2. CDR3 length: 15 amino acids. In germline, CDR1 is KGHSH, CDR2 LQKENI. DNA of the CDR3: TGTGCCAGCTCGACGACTAGCGGGGGCCGGGATACGCGGTATTTT. Amino acid sequence: CASSTTSGGRDTRYF.

A single count supports this clone. The chain carries TRBV25-1 and TRBJ2-3, with 9 bases aligning to TRBD2. The V gene end was trimmed by 4 bases and the J gene end by 1 base; junction bases not matched to a gene: 6. Looked up from germline, CDR1 is MGHDK and CDR2 is SYGVNS. This CDR3 comprises 16 residues. CDR3 bases: TGTGCCAGCAGTGGGCGAGGGACTAGCCGCACAGATACGCAGTATTTT. As protein: CASSGRGTSRTDTQYF.

The CDR3 loop reads CASSSRPQGSGGYTF. The CDR3 DNA follows: TGTGCCAGCAGCTCCCGCCCACAGGGATCGGGGGGCTACACCTTC. The gene calls are TRBV7-3 and TRBJ1-2; possibly TRBD1 for D (6 bases). The germline V gene encodes CDR1 SGHTA and CDR2 FQGTGA. V was cut by 4 bases and J by 8 bases, with 20 bases left in between. The CDR3 extends over 15 amino acids.